Reported below is one T cell receptor beta chain. The antigen is undetermined. The sample comes from a study of shared clonotypes between healthy human individuals. General observations from the study: With a handful of donors compared, approximately 5% of naive CD4 clonotypes were shared.

The method was immunoSEQ multiplex PCR; TCRdb's version includes in-frame clones alone and lacks a portion of them. The sample lists about a million clones; roughly 77% were seen once. Germline V gene lookup returns CDR1 SGHRS and CDR2 YFSETQ. V shed 0 bases and J shed 4 bases, with 11 bases lying between them. The CDR3 extends over 14 amino acids. The rearrangement uses TRBV5-1 and TRBJ2-7, with D uncertain. The specimen sequenced was memory CD4+ T cells from PBMCs. The subset here: CD45RA-negative fraction. This clonotype originated in a man in his late teens or twenties in good health. Some clones in this sample may be carry-over from other donors' samples. CDR3 sequence reads: CASSLVGPTYEQYF. The CDR3 bases are TGCGCCAGCAGCTTGGTCGGGCCAACGTACGAGCAGTACTTC.